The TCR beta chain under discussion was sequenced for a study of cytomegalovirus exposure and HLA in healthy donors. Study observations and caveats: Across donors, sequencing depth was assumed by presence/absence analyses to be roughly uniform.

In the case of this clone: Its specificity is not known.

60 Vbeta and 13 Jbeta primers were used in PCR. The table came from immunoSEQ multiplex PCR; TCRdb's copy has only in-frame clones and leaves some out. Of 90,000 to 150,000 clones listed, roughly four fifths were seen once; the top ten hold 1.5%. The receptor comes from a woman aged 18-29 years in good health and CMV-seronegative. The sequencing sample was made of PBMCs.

CDR3 nucleotides: TGTGCCAGCAGTGACTTAGCGGGAGGGGTGTACGAGCAGTACTTC. Encoded protein: CASSDLAGGVYEQYF. This rearrangement joins TRBV2 to TRBJ2-7, with TRBD2 matching over 11 bases. Germline V gene lookup returns CDR1 SNHLY and CDR2 FYNNEI. V shed 3 bases, J shed 4 bases, and the junction held 5 bases outside the gene matches. This CDR3 region has 15 residues.